This T cell receptor (beta chain) was identified in a study of shared clonotypes between healthy human individuals. Deep level was the assay's run setting. Sequenced by immunoSEQ multiplex PCR; TCRdb stores in-frame clones only, minus some. The repertoire holds 2 million to 2.5 million clones, with 90% to 95% as singletons. The CDR3 has 17 amino acids. V lost 3 bases, J lost 5 bases, and 10 bases stayed unmatched. Germline values: CDR1 SGDLS, CDR2 YYNGEE. Sequencing input: naive CD4+ T cells sorted from blood. Sample subset: CD45RA+ positively selected. The chain recombines TRBV9 with TRBJ2-5, with 13 positions matching TRBD2. The receptor was derived from a man aged 18 to 29 in good health. CDR3 residues: CASSAWTSGSSRETQYF. DNA of the CDR3: TGTGCCAGCAGCGCTTGGACTAGCGGGAGCTCGCGCGAGACCCAGTACTTC.